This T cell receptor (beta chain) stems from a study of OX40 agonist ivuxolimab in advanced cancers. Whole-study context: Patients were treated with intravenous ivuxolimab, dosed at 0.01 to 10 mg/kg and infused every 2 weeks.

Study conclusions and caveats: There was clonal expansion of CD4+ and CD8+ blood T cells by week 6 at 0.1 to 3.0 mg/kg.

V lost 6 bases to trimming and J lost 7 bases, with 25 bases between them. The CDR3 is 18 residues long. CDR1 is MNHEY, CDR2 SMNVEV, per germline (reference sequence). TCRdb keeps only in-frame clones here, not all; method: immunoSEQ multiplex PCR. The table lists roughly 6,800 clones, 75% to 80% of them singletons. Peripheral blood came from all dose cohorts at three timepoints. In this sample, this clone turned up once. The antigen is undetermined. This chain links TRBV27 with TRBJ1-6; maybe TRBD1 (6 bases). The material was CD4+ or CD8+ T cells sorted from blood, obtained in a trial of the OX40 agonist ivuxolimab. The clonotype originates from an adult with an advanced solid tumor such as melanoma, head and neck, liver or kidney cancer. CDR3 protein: CASRQLGGGLGSNSPLHF. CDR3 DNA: TGTGCCAGCAGACAGTTGGGTGGGGGCCTAGGTTCAAATTCACCCCTCCACTTT.